This entry is about one T cell receptor beta chain. Assay used: immunoSEQ multiplex PCR; TCRdb lists only in-frame clones, some missing. The table has around 470,000 clones, 90% seen once; the top ten hold 0.55% to 0.75%. This sample stems from a study of blood T cell repertoires in COVID-19. Across about two dozen US areas, participants ranged in age from about 18 to 90 years. Sequenced sample: PBMCs or T cells enriched from blood (not recorded which). The source is a man younger than 30 who had recovered from COVID-19.

The CDR3: CASSPGGDTQYF. As DNA, the CDR3 is TGTGCCAGCAGCCCAGGGGGAGATACGCAGTATTTT. The chain is built from TRBV7-7 and TRBJ2-3; 7 bases are a match to TRBD1. The germline V gene encodes CDR1 SSHAT and CDR2 FNYEAQ (reference sequence). The V segment lost 5 bases and the J segment 5 bases; nucleotides outside the gene matches: 1. The CDR3 spans 12 residues.